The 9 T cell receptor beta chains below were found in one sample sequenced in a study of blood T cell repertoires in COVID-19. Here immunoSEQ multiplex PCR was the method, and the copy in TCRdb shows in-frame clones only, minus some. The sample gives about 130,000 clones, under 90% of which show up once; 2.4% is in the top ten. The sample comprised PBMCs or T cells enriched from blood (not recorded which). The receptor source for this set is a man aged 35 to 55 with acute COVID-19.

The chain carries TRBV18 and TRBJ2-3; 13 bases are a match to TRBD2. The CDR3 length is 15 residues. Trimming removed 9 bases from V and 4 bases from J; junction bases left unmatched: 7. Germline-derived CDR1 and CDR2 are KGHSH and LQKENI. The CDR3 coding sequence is TGTGCCAGTTCCTTGGGACTAGCGGGGTCAGATACGCAGTATTTT. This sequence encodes CASSLGLAGSDTQYF.

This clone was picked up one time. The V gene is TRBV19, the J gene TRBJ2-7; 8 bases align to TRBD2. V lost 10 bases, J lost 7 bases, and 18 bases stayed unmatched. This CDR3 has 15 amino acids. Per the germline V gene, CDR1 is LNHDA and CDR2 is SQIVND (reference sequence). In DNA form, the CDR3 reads TGTGCCACCGCTCCCTTACCGGGACTAGAAGGGGAGCAGTACTTC. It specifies CATAPLPGLEGEQYF.

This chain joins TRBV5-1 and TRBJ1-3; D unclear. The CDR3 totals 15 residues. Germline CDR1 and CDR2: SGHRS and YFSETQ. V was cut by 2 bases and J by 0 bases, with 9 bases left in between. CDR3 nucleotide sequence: TGCGCCAGCAGCTTCTCGGGTTACTCTGGAAACACCATATATTTT. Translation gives CASSFSGYSGNTIYF. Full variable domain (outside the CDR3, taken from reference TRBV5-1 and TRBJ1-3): KAGVTQTPRYLIKTRGQQVTLSCSPISGHRSVSWYQQTPGQGLQFLFEYFSETQRNKGNFPGRFSGRQFSNSRSEMNVSTLELGDSALYLCASSFSGYSGNTIYFGEGSWLTVV.

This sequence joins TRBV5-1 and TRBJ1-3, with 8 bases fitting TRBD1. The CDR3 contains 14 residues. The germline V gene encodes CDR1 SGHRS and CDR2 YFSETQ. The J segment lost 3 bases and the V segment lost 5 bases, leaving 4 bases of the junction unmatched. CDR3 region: CASSSTGDGNTIYF. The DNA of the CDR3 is TGCGCCAGCAGTTCGACAGGGGATGGAAACACCATATATTTT.

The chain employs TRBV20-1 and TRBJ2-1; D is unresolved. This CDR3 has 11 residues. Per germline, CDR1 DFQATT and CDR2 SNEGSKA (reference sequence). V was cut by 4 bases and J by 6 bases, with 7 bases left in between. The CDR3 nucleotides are TGCAGTGCTACGTTATTCAATGAGCAGTTCTTC. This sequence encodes CSATLFNEQFF.

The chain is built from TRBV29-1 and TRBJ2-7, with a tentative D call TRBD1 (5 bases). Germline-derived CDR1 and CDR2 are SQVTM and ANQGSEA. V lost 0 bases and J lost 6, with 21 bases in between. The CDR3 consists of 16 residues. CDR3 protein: CSVEEALDRSYGEQYF. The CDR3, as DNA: TGCAGCGTTGAAGAGGCCCTCGACAGATCTTACGGCGAGCAGTACTTC.

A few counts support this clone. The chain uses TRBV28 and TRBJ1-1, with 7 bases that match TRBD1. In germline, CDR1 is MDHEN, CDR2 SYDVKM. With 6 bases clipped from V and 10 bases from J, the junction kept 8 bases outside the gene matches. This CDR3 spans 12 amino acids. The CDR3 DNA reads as TGTGCCAGCAGCGACAGGGACCAAGGAGCTTTCTTT. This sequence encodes CASSDRDQGAFF.

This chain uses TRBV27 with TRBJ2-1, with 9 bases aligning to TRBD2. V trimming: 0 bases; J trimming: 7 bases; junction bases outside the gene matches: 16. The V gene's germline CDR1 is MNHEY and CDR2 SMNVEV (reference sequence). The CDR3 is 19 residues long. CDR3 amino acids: CASSLSKASGRHRRNEQFF. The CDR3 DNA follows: TGTGCCAGCAGTTTATCGAAGGCCAGCGGGAGGCACCGTCGGAATGAGCAGTTCTTC.

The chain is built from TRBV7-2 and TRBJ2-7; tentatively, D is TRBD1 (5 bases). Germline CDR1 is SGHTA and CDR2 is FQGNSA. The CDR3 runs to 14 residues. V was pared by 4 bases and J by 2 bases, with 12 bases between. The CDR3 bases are TGTGCCAGCAGCTCCAGGACACCTACCTACGAGCAGTACTTC. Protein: CASSSRTPTYEQYF.